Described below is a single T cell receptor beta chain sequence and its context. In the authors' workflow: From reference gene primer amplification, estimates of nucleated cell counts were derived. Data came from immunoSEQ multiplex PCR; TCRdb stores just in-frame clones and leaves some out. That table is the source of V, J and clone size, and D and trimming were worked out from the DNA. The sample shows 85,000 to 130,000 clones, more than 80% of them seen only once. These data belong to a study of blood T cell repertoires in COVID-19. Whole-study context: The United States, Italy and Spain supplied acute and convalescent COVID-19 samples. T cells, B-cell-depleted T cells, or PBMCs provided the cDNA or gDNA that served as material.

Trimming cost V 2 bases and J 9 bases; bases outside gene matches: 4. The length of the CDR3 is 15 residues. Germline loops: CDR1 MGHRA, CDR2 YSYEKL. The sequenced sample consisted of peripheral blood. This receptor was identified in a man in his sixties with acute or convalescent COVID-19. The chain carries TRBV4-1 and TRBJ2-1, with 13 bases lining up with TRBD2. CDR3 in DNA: TGCGCCAGCAGCCAATGGACTAGCGGGAGACTTGAGCAGTTCTTC. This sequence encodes CASSQWTSGRLEQFF.